Presented here are 3 T cell receptor beta chains from one specimen sequenced in a study of T-cell reconstitution after alpha-beta-depleted transplantation in children. Using unique molecular identifiers, the investigators prepared the TCRbeta library. TCRdb recomputed calls from the PCR reads with MiXCR, one row per CDR3 protein. This sample carries almost 400,000 distinct CDR3 sequences, roughly 22% of them seen once, and the ten largest clones take around 4%. The sample was PBMCs from the stem cell graft donor, taken from the stem cell graft. The receptors stem from a human donor who donated a stem cell graft to a child with acute myeloid leukemia.

The chain uses TRBV28 and TRBJ2-1; 7 bases fit TRBD2. Germline trimming cut 6 bases from V and 2 bases from J; bases unmatched to any gene: 10. Germline-derived CDR1 and CDR2 are MDHEN and SYDVKM. There are 16 residues in the CDR3. The CDR3 reads CASRTSGTNPYNEQFF. For the CDR3, the DNA is TGTGCCAGCAGGACGTCCGGGACTAACCCCTACAATGAGCAGTTCTTC.

This clonotype has more than one count but fewer than ten. The chain has TRBV20-1 and TRBJ2-5, with 15 nucleotides matching TRBD2. CDR3 length: 17 residues. Germline V CDR1 and CDR2: DFQATT, SNEGSKA (reference sequence). V lost 1 base and J lost 4; bases outside the gene matches: 7. CDR3 coding DNA: TGCAGTGCTAGAGGGGGACTAGCGGGAGGTAGCGGAGAGACCCAGTACTTC. Its translation is CSARGGLAGGSGETQYF.

This clonotype was found a few times. The chain has TRBV5-5 and TRBJ2-4; no reliable D call. With 0 bases removed from V and 3 bases from J, the gap between germline ends came to 10 bases. Germline CDR1 SGHKS, CDR2 YYEKEE (reference sequence). The CDR3 sequence is 15 residues long. CDR3 nucleotide sequence: TGTGCCAGCAGCTTGGAGCCTGGCGACAAAAACATTCAGTACTTC. It codes for CASSLEPGDKNIQYF.